Described below is a single T cell receptor (beta chain) sequence and its context. This table comes from immunoSEQ multiplex PCR, and its TCRdb copy is limited to in-frame clones, with some not included. The table shows roughly 34,000 clones, with 75% to 90% occurring only once. The data were taken from a study of PD-1 blockade in mismatch repair-deficient tumors. V dropped 1 base and J dropped 5; count of bases not matched to a gene: 9. The CDR3 runs to 16 residues. CDR1 is SGHRS, CDR2 YFSETQ, per germline. The chain carries TRBV5-1 and TRBJ2-5; 9 positions agree with TRBD1. Material: PBMCs, obtained around 6 weeks after starting pembrolizumab. The clonotype comes from an adult with mismatch repair-deficient cancer. CDR3 sequence: CASSLTGTGTWETQYF. The CDR3 bases are TGCGCCAGCAGCTTGACCGGGACAGGGACCTGGGAGACCCAGTACTTC.